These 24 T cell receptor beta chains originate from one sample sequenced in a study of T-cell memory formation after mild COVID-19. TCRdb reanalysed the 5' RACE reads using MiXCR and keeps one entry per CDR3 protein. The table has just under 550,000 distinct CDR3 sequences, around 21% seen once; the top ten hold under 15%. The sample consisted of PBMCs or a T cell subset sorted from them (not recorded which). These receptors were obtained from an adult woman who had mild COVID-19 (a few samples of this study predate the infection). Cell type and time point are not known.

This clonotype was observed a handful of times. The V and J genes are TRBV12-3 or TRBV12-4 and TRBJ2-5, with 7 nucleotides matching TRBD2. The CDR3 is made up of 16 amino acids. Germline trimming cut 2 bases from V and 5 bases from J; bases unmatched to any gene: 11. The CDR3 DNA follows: TGTGCCAGCAGTTTACCGGGACTAAATCAGCGGGAGACCCAGTACTTC. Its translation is CASSLPGLNQRETQYF.

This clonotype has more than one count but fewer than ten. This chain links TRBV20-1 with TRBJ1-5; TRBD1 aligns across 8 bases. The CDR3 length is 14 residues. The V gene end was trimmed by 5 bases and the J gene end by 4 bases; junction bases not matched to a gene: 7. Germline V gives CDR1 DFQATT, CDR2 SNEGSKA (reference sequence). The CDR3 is CSAPDRESNQPQHF. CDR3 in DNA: TGCAGTGCTCCGGACAGGGAGTCTAATCAGCCCCAGCATTTT.

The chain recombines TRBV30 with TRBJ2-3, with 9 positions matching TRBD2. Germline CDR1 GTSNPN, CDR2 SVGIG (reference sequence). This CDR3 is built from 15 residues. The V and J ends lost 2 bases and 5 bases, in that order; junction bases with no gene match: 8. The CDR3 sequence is CAWSPSSGRRDTQYF. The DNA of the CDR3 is TGTGCCTGGAGTCCGAGTAGCGGGAGAAGAGATACGCAGTATTTT.

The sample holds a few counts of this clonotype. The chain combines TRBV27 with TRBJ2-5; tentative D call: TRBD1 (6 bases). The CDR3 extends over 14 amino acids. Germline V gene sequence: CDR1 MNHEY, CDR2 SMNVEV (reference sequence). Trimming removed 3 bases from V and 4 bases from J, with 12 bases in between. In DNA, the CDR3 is TGTGCCAGCAGTTTGGGCAGGGGCTTAGAGACCCAGTACTTC. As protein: CASSLGRGLETQYF.

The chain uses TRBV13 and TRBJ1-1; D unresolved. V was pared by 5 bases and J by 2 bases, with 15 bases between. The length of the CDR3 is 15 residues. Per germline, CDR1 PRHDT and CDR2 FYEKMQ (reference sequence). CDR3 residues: CASSLAGWGNTEAFF. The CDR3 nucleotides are TGTGCCAGCAGCCTCGCGGGCTGGGGTAACACTGAAGCTTTCTTT.

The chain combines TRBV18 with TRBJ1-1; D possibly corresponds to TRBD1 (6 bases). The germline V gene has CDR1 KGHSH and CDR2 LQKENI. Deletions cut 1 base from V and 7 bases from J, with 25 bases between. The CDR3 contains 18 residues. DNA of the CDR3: TGTGCCAGCTCACCACTGAATAGCAGGGGCCACAGCGGGCATGAAGCTTTCTTT. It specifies CASSPLNSRGHSGHEAFF.

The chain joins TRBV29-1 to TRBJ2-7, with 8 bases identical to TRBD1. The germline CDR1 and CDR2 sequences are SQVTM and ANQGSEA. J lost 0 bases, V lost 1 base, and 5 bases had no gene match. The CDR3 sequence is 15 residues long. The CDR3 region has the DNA TGCAGCGTTGAAGCGGGGGACAGGAACTCCTACGAGCAGTACTTC. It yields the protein CSVEAGDRNSYEQYF.

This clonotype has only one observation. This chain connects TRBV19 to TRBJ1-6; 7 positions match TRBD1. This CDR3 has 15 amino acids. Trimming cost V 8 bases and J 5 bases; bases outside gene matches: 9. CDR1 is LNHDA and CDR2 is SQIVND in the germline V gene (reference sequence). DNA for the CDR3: TGTGCCAGTGCCCTGACAGGGTTCCATAATTCACCCCTCCACTTT. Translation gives CASALTGFHNSPLHF.

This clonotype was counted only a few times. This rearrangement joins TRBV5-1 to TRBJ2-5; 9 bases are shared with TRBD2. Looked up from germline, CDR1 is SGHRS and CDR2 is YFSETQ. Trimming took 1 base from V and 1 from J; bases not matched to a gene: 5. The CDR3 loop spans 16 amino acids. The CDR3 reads CASSLRPSGAQETQYF. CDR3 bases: TGCGCCAGCAGCTTGAGGCCTAGCGGGGCCCAAGAGACCCAGTACTTC. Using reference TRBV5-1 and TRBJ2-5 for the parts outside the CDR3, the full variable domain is KAGVTQTPRYLIKTRGQQVTLSCSPISGHRSVSWYQQTPGQGLQFLFEYFSETQRNKGNFPGRFSGRQFSNSRSEMNVSTLELGDSALYLCASSLRPSGAQETQYFGPGTRLLVL.

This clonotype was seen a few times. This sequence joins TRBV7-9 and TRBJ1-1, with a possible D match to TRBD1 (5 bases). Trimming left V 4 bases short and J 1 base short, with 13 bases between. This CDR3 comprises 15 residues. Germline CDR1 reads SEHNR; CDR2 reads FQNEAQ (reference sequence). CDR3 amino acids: CASSSGFTGNTEAFF. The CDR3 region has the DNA TGTGCCAGCAGCTCCGGCTTTACAGGGAACACTGAAGCTTTCTTT.

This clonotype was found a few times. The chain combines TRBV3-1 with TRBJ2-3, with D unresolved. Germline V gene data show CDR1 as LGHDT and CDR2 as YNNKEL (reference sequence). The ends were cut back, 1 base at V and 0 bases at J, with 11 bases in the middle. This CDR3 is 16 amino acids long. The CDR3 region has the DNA TGTGCCAGCAGCCAAGCGTCTGACTCTAGCACAGATACGCAGTATTTT. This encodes CASSQASDSSTDTQYF.

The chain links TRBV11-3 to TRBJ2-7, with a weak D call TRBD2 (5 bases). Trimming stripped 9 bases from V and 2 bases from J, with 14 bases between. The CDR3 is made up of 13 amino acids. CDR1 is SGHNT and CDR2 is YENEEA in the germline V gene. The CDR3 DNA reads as TGTGCCAGTGGGGTAGCGAACGCCTACGAGCAGTACTTC. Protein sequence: CASGVANAYEQYF.

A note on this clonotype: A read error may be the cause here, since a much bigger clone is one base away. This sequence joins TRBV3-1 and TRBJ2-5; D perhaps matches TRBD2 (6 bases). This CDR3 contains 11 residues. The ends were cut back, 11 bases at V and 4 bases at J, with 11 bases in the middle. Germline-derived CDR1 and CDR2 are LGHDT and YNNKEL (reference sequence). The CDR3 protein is CASHGGETQYF. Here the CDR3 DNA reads TGTGCCTCTCACGGGGGAGAGACCCAGTACTTC.

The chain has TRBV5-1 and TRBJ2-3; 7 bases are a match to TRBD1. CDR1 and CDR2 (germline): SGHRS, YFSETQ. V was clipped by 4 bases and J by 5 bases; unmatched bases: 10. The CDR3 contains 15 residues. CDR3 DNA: TGCGCCAGCAGCCCCGGGACAGCTTCTCTAGATACGCAGTATTTT. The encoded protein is CASSPGTASLDTQYF. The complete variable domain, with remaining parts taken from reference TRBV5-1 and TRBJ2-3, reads KAGVTQTPRYLIKTRGQQVTLSCSPISGHRSVSWYQQTPGQGLQFLFEYFSETQRNKGNFPGRFSGRQFSNSRSEMNVSTLELGDSALYLCASSPGTASLDTQYFGPGTRLTVL.

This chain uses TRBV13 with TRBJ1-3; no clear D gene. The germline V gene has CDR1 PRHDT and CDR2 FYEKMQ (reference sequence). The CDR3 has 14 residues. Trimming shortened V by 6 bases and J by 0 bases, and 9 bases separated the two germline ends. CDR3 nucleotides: TGTGCCAGCAGTGGCAGCGACTCTGGAAACACCATATATTTT. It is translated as CASSGSDSGNTIYF. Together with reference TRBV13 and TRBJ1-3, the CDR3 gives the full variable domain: AAGVIQSPRHLIKEKRETATLKCYPIPRHDTVYWYQQGPGQDPQFLISFYEKMQSDKGSIPDRFSAQQFSDYHSELNMSSLELGDSALYFCASSGSDSGNTIYFGEGSWLTVV.

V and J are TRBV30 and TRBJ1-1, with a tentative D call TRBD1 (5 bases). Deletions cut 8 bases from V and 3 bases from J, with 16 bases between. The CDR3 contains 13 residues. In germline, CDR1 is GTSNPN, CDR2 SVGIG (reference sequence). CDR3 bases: TGTGCCCGTCAGGCGGGCAGGGACACTGAAGCTTTCTTT. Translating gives CARQAGRDTEAFF.

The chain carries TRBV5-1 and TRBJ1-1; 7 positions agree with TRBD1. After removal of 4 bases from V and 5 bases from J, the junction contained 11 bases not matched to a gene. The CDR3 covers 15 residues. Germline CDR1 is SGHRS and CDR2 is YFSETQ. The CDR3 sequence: CASSLAGGALTEAFF. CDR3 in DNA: TGCGCCAGCAGCCTGGCAGGGGGGGCTCTAACTGAAGCTTTCTTT.

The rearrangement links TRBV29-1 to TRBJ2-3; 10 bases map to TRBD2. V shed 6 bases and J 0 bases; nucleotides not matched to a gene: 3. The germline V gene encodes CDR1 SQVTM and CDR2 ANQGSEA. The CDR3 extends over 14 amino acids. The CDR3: CSVLTSGSTDTQYF. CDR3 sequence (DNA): TGCAGCGTCTTGACTAGCGGGAGCACAGATACGCAGTATTTT.

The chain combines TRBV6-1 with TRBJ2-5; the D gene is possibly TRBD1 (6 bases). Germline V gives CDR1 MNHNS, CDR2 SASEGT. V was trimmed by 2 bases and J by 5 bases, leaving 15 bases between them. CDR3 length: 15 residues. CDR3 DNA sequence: TGTGCCAGCAGTGAAAGGTTGGGGGCTTCGGAGACCCAGTACTTC. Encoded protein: CASSERLGASETQYF.

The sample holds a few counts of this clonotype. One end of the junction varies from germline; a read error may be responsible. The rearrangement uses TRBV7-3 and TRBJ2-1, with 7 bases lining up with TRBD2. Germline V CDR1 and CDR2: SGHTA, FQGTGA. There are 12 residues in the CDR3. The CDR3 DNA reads TGTGCCAGCAGCTCCCCTCCGGGACTAACCTCCTTC. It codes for CASSSPPGLTSF.

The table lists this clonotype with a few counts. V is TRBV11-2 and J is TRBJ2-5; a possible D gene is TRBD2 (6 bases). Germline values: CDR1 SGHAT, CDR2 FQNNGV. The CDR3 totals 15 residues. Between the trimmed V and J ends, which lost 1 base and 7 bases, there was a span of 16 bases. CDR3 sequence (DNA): TGTGCCAGCAGCTTAGGTAGCGGAGACCCTAGGACCCAGTACTTC. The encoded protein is CASSLGSGDPRTQYF. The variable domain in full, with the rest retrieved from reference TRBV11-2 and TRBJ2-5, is EAGVAQSPRYKIIEKRQSVAFWCNPISGHATLYWYQQILGQGPKLLIQFQNNGVVDDSQLPKDRFSAERLKGVDSTLKIQPAKLEDSAVYLCASSLGSGDPRTQYFGPGTRLLVL.

In nucleotides, the CDR3 is TGTGCCAGCAGCCGAATTAGCGGGACAAACAATGAGCAGTTCTTC. This encodes CASSRISGTNNEQFF. V gene TRBV7-7 combines with J gene TRBJ2-1; 8 nucleotides align to TRBD2. Germline CDR1 and CDR2: SSHAT and FNYEAQ (reference sequence). Losses at the gene ends were 5 bases for V and 5 bases for J; bases not matched to a gene: 8. The length of the CDR3 is 15 residues.

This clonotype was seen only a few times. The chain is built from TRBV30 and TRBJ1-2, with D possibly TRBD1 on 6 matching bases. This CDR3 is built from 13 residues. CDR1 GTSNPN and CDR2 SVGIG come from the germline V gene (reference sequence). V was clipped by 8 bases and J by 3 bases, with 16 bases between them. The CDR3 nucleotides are TGTGCCCGTCAGAACAGGGCAGACTATGGCTACACCTTC. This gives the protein CARQNRADYGYTF.

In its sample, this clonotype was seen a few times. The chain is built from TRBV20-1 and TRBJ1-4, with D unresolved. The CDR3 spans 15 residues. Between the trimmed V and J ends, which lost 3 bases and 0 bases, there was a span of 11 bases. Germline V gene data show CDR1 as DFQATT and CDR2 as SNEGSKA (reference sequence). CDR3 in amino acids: CSASGGSATNEKLFF. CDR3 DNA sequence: TGCAGTGCTAGTGGCGGGTCGGCAACTAATGAAAAACTGTTTTTT.